This T cell receptor (beta chain) appears in the sequencing data of a study of T cell repertoires in cytomegalovirus infection. Study in general: Evidence of both CMV infection and a matching HLA type came from public TCR beta signatures.

For this clonotype: Its target is unknown.

TCRdb ran MiXCR on the reads and lists one entry per CDR3 protein. The table has about 830,000 distinct CDR3 sequences, about 33% seen once; the top ten hold around 12%. Whole-study findings and limits: The cumulative frequency of public TCR beta families distinguished individuals who carried CMV together with the relevant HLA.

CDR3 length: 13 amino acids. Trimming took 2 bases from V and 2 from J, leaving 7 bases between them. The chain joins TRBV12-3 or TRBV12-4 to TRBJ2-7; D not resolved. The specimen comprised cultured CD8+ T cells from PBMCs, sampled from culture after CMV antigen stimulation. The TCR originated in a human donor in good health (CMV status not recorded). Some clones in this sample may be carry-over from other donors' samples. CDR3 nucleotides: TGTGCCAGCAGTTTACAACAGACCTACGAGCAGTACTTC. Encoded protein: CASSLQQTYEQYF.